The clone carrying this TCR beta chain came up many times. Its antigen is still unknown. One entry per CDR3 protein results from TCRdb running MiXCR on the RT-PCR reads. In the table there are approximately 730,000 distinct CDR3 sequences, approximately 13% of which are singletons. The sample belongs to a study of response to subunit inactivated influenza vaccine. General study points: Every seasonal influenza vaccination brings in few new T cells, the authors suggested.

The CDR3 contains 13 residues. Germline CDR1 reads LGHDT; CDR2 reads YNNKEL (reference sequence). Trimming shortened V by 3 bases and J by 4 bases, and 9 bases separated the two germline ends. The J gene is TRBJ1-1, the V gene TRBV3-1, with D tentatively TRBD1 (5 bases). This receptor was identified in a man between 45 and 60 years old who received an inactivated influenza vaccine. The specimen comprised PBMCs from blood, sampled about 14 days before vaccination. The CDR3 protein is CASSHGRVTEAFF. DNA for the CDR3: TGTGCCAGCAGCCACGGCAGGGTCACTGAAGCTTTCTTT.